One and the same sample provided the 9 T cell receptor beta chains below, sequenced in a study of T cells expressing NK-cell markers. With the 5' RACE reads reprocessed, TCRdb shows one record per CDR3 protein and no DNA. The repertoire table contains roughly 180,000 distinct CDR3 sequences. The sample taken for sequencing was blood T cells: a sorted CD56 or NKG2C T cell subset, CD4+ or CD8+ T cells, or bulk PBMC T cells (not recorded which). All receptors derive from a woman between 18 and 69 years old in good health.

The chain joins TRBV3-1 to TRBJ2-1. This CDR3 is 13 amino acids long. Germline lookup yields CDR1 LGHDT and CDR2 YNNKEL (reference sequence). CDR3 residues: CASKGSSYNEQFF.

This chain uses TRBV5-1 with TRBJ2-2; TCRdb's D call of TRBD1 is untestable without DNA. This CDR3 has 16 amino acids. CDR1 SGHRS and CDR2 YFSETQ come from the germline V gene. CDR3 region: CASSLGAGWTTGELFF.

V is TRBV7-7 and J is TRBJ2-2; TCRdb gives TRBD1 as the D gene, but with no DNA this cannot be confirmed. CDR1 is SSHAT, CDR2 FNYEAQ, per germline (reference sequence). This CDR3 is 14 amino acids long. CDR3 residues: CASSDGTYSGELFF.

The CDR3 region is CATSSGLEYSYEQYF. V gene TRBV15 combines with J gene TRBJ2-7; TCRdb returns TRBD2, unconfirmable since there is no DNA. This CDR3 spans 15 amino acids. Germline V gene sequence: CDR1 LNHNV, CDR2 YYDKDF (reference sequence).

This CDR3 reads CASRLGLAGGSTGELFF. V usage is TRBV27 and J usage is TRBJ2-2; TCRdb outputs TRBD2, but without DNA this stays unchecked. This CDR3 contains 17 residues. Germline CDR1 reads MNHEY; CDR2 reads SMNVEV (reference sequence).

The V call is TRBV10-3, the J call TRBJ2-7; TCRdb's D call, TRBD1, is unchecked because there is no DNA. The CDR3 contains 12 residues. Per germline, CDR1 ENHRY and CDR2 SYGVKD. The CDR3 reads CAISELQGEQYF.

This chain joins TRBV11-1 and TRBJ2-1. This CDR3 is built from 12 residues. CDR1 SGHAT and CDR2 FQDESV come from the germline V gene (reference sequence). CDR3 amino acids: CASSSNMYEQFF.

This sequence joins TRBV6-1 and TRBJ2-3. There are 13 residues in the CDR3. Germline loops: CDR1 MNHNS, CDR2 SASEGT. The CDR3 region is CASKEGNADTQYF.

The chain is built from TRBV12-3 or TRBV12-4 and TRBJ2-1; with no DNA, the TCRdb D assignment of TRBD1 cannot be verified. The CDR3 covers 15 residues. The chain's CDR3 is CASSFAGQPYNEQFF.